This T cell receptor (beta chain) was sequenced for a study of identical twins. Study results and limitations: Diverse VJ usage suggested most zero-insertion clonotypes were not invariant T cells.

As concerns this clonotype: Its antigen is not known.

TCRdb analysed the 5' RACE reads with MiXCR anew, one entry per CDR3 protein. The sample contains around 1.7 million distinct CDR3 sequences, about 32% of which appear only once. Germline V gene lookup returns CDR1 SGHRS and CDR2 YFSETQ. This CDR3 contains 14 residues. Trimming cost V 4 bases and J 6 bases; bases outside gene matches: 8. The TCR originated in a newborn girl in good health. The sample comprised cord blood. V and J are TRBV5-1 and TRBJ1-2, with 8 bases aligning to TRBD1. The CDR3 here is CASSPWTGWDGYTF. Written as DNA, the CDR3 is TGCGCCAGCAGCCCCTGGACAGGGTGGGATGGCTACACCTTC. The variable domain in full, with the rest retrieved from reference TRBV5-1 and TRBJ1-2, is KAGVTQTPRYLIKTRGQQVTLSCSPISGHRSVSWYQQTPGQGLQFLFEYFSETQRNKGNFPGRFSGRQFSNSRSEMNVSTLELGDSALYLCASSPWTGWDGYTFGSGTRLTVV.